This section outlines one T cell receptor (beta chain) sequence together with its context. The record originates from a study of preoperative IRX-2 immunotherapy in early breast cancer. Germline assignment: CDR1 LNHDA and CDR2 SQIVND (reference sequence). Trimming took 0 bases from V and 4 from J, leaving 4 bases between them. The CDR3 totals 13 residues. Generated by immunoSEQ multiplex PCR, the TCRdb table keeps only in-frame clones and is missing some. The repertoire holds around 25,000 clones, with approximately 72% as singletons. Described treatment: preoperative locoregional IRX-2 cytokine immunotherapy.

The source material was lymph node tissue, sampled after IRX-2 immunotherapy. The receptor was isolated from a human donor with breast cancer. The chain carries TRBV19 and TRBJ1-5; no definite D call. The CDR3 sequence is CASSIEGNQPQHF. The CDR3 DNA reads TGTGCCAGTAGTATAGAAGGGAATCAGCCCCAGCATTTT. Full variable domain (outside the CDR3, taken from reference TRBV19 and TRBJ1-5): DGGITQSPKYLFRKEGQNVTLSCEQNLNHDAMYWYRQDPGQGLRLIYYSQIVNDFQKGDIAEGYSVSREKKESFPLTVTSAQKNPTAFYLCASSIEGNQPQHFGDGTRLSIL.